This T cell receptor beta chain originates from a study of shared clonotypes between healthy human individuals. General study results and limits: When naive CD4 clonotypes were compared across a few donors, about 5% were shared.

Germline V gene data show CDR1 as MDHEN and CDR2 as SYDVKM. The CDR3 contains 15 residues. Trimming cost V 6 bases and J 2 bases, with 16 bases left between them. Using immunoSEQ multiplex PCR, the repertoire was profiled, and TCRdb retains in-frame clones only, with some absent. The sample lists approximately 740,000 clones; about 74% were seen once. A remark on this clone: Its antigen is unidentified.

The chain has TRBV28 and TRBJ1-1, with a weak D call TRBD1 (6 bases). The sample comprised memory CD4+ T cells sorted from blood. Documented subset: CD45RA-negative fraction. The receptor was isolated from a woman between 25 and 40 years old in good health. The CDR3 reads CASRSRTALNTEAFF. The CDR3 region has the DNA TGTGCCAGCAGATCTAGGACAGCTTTAAACACTGAAGCTTTCTTT.